The 26 T cell receptor beta chains reported below all come from one sample, sequenced in a study of CXCR3-negative and CXCR3-positive naive CD8 T cells. General study findings and limits: Naive cells positive for CXCR3 carried more hydrophobic TRB CDR3s than CXCR3-negative ones.

Their specific antigens are unknown. Via 5' RACE with UMI labels, TRB cDNA libraries were prepared. TCRdb re-analyzed the 5' RACE reads; it lists each CDR3 protein once, without DNA. Here the sample table reports approximately 100,000 distinct CDR3 sequences. Sequenced: naive CXCR3+ CD8+ T cells from blood. The subset denotes: CD45RO-CCR7+CD27+CD95- naive CD8+ T cells expressing CXCR3 (TNR3+). The receptor source for this set is a human donor in good health. Some clones in this sample may be carry-over from other donors' samples.

The gene calls are TRBV7-8 and TRBJ2-1; TCRdb calls TRBD1, which cannot be checked without DNA. This CDR3 is 16 amino acids long. Germline CDR1 reads SGHVS; CDR2 reads FQNEAQ. The chain's CDR3 is CASSLAGTGFYNEQFF.

The rearrangement uses TRBV28 and TRBJ2-7. In germline, CDR1 is MDHEN, CDR2 SYDVKM. CDR3 length: 15 residues. CDR3 in amino acids: CASSFPSAISYEQYF.

The CDR3 loop is CASRTTGVYHEQFF. This chain links TRBV19 with TRBJ2-1; TCRdb's assignment of TRBD1 cannot be checked, as there is no DNA. The CDR3 has 14 amino acids. The germline gives CDR1 LNHDA, CDR2 SQIVND (reference sequence).

The chain has TRBV7-9 and TRBJ2-1; TCRdb reports TRBD2, a call that lacks DNA to check it against. Germline CDR1 is SEHNR and CDR2 is FQNEAQ (reference sequence). The CDR3 totals 12 residues. The CDR3 region is CASSLGLDEQFF.

The chain recombines TRBV29-1 with TRBJ2-7; there is no DNA to check the TCRdb D call of TRBD1. Germline CDR1 and CDR2: SQVTM and ANQGSEA. The CDR3 sequence is 13 residues long. The CDR3 protein is CSARTVTTYEQYF.

This chain joins TRBV12-3 or TRBV12-4 and TRBJ1-2. The CDR3 has 16 amino acids. The CDR3 here is CASSSTVGYINYGYTF.

CDR3 sequence reads: CASSSTGDPEQYF. The chain links TRBV5-6 to TRBJ2-7; with no DNA, the TCRdb D assignment of TRBD1 cannot be verified. This CDR3 contains 13 residues. Germline loops: CDR1 SGHDT, CDR2 YYEEEE.

This chain joins TRBV15 and TRBJ2-7; TCRdb's D gene call, TRBD1, goes unchecked for lack of DNA. This CDR3 is built from 15 residues. CDR1 is LNHNV, CDR2 YYDKDF, per germline (reference sequence). The CDR3 spells CATSGGHSSSYEQYF. The full variable domain, its missing parts supplied by reference TRBV15 and TRBJ2-7, is DAMVIQNPRYQVTQFGKPVTLSCSQTLNHNVMYWYQQKSSQAPKLLFHYYDKDFNNEADTPDNFQSRRPNTSFCFLDIRSPGLGDTAMYLCATSGGHSSSYEQYFGPGTRLTVT.

The CDR3 is CSVESAEKNTGELFF. V and J are TRBV29-1 and TRBJ2-2; as DNA is missing, the TRBD2 call by TCRdb cannot be tested. The V gene's germline CDR1 is SQVTM and CDR2 ANQGSEA. The CDR3 length is 15 residues.

The chain couples TRBV21-1 to TRBJ1-6. TRBV21-1 is shown as a pseudogene. This CDR3 contains 14 residues. The CDR3 region is CASSDPPALLSLHF.

This chain connects TRBV6-9 to TRBJ1-1; as DNA is missing, the TRBD1 call by TCRdb cannot be tested. The germline V gene encodes CDR1 MNHGY and CDR2 SVAAGI. The CDR3 sequence is 16 residues long. The CDR3 sequence: CASIPGGMASNTEAFF.

The chain has TRBV5-5 and TRBJ1-5. From germline, CDR1 is SGHKS and CDR2 YYEKEE (reference sequence). The CDR3 loop spans 13 amino acids. CDR3 in amino acids: CASSKGPDQPQHF.

This rearrangement joins TRBV4-2 to TRBJ1-6; absent DNA, TCRdb's TRBD1 call cannot be checked. This CDR3 region has 16 residues. CDR1 and CDR2 from the germline V gene are LGHNA and YNFKEQ. This CDR3 reads CASSQDGRAPGSPLHF.

The chain links TRBV5-1 to TRBJ2-3; the D call from TCRdb, TRBD2, cannot be confirmed without DNA. This CDR3 has 15 residues. Per germline, CDR1 SGHRS and CDR2 YFSETQ. The CDR3 protein is CASSSTSGMGDTQYF.

The chain recombines TRBV19 with TRBJ2-1. This CDR3 contains 13 residues. Per germline, CDR1 LNHDA and CDR2 SQIVND (reference sequence). The CDR3 protein is CASRRLPYNEQFF.

V usage is TRBV28 and J usage is TRBJ1-1; the D call of TRBD1 rests on TCRdb alone, since no DNA is present to check it. The germline V gene has CDR1 MDHEN and CDR2 SYDVKM. The length of the CDR3 is 15 residues. The CDR3 here is CASTPLWGPNFGAFF. The full variable domain, with the rest looked up from reference TRBV28 and TRBJ1-1, is DVKVTQSSRYLVKRTGEKVFLECVQDMDHENMFWYRQDPGLGLRLIYFSYDVKMKEKGDIPEGYSVSREKKERFSLILESASTNQTSMYLCASTPLWGPNFGAFFGQGTRLTVV.

The chain uses TRBV6-2 or TRBV6-3 and TRBJ2-1; the TRBD2 assignment by TCRdb is unverifiable without DNA. There are 15 residues in the CDR3. Germline lookup yields CDR1 MNHEY and CDR2 SVGEGT. CDR3 region: CASTLMSGGDNEQFF.

The genes are TRBV29-1 and TRBJ2-7; TCRdb indicates TRBD1, and absent DNA this call remains unverified. This CDR3 comprises 13 residues. Germline loops: CDR1 SQVTM, CDR2 ANQGSEA. CDR3 residues: CSVRGGGTYEQYF.

The chain joins TRBV5-1 to TRBJ2-7; TCRdb indicates TRBD2, and absent DNA this call remains unverified. There are 13 residues in the CDR3. The germline V gene has CDR1 SGHRS and CDR2 YFSETQ. This chain's CDR3 is CASSLSSLYEQYF.

The V call is TRBV4-1, the J call TRBJ2-1; without DNA, the TCRdb call of TRBD2 cannot be checked. From germline, CDR1 is MGHRA and CDR2 YSYEKL. This CDR3 contains 16 residues. The CDR3 protein is CASSHPPSGGDDEQFF.

This chain uses TRBV27 with TRBJ1-1. The CDR3 length is 13 residues. The germline CDR1 and CDR2 sequences are MNHEY and SMNVEV (reference sequence). CDR3 amino acids: CASSLDRTTEAFF.

The chain recombines TRBV15 with TRBJ2-1; TCRdb designates TRBD1, a call that cannot be tested without DNA. Germline CDR1 reads LNHNV; CDR2 reads YYDKDF (reference sequence). This CDR3 region has 15 residues. CDR3 sequence: CATSRERWGGDEQFF.

This sequence joins TRBV28 and TRBJ2-7. CDR1 and CDR2 (germline): MDHEN, SYDVKM. The CDR3 has 13 residues. CDR3 in amino acids: CASSTYRTYEQYF.

V is TRBV27 and J is TRBJ2-7; the D call of TRBD2 rests on TCRdb alone, since no DNA is present to check it. Germline V gene data show CDR1 as MNHEY and CDR2 as SMNVEV (reference sequence). The CDR3 runs to 16 residues. The CDR3 loop is CASSLSDVREGYEQYF.

The J gene is TRBJ2-7, the V gene TRBV9; TCRdb's D gene call, TRBD1, goes unchecked for lack of DNA. Germline lookup yields CDR1 SGDLS and CDR2 YYNGEE. This CDR3 is built from 14 residues. CDR3 sequence reads: CASSPRDRDYEQYF.

The chain joins TRBV28 to TRBJ2-3; the D call of TRBD2 rests on TCRdb alone, since no DNA is present to check it. Germline-derived CDR1 and CDR2 are MDHEN and SYDVKM. This CDR3 is 14 amino acids long. CDR3 residues: CASRLAGSSDTQYF.